This is a list of T cell receptor beta chains from one sample in a study of Graves' ophthalmopathy and Graves' hyperthyroidism. TCRdb re-called the multiplex PCR reads through MiXCR, storing one row per CDR3 protein. The profile shows some 390,000 distinct CDR3 sequences, 15% to 20% of them singletons. The sequencing input was peripheral blood. The receptors come from a woman under 30 with Graves' ophthalmopathy. The CDR3 runs from the conserved cysteine through the conserved F or W. Clone size is shown for a subset of rows, as once, few, many or a class of expanded clone.

v_gene | abundance | CDR3aa
TRBV12-3/TRBV12-4 | many | CASSPRSETQYF
TRBV6-2/TRBV6-3 | - | CTRSGLAFDEQYF
TRBV10-3 | many | CAIRGQGPTEAFF
TRBV12-3/TRBV12-4 | many | CASSPVFTF
TRBV20-1 | many | CSFSVSNIQYF
TRBV3-1 | many | CASSQGISISYEQYF
TRBV28 | - | CASSFEGTSGTGELFF
TRBV11-1 | many | CASSLDPGQGSYEQYF
TRBV6-5 | many | CASSYSLNTGGRLGTQYF
TRBV11-2 | many | CASSRGQGSGSPLHF
TRBV7-2 | - | CASSLATGGAAGAPYEQYF
TRBV28 | many | CASSLQGACTGELFF
TRBV28 | many | CAWGGGRWTEAFF
TRBV28 | many | CASSPEGKIYGYTF
TRBV6-1 | many | CASSESGRTGEQYF
TRBV5-1 | many | CASSSGEGAGYEQYF
TRBV28 | many | CASSFTGGNQPQHF
TRBV12-3/TRBV12-4 | many | CASSPGSRGNQPQHF
TRBV6-2/TRBV6-3 | many | CASSYSSRYYGYTF
TRBV12-3/TRBV12-4 | - | CASSRDGAGELFF
TRBV4-3 | many | CASSPGWQGRSGYTF
TRBV25-1 | many | CASSPPPTWLVDRLSYEQYF
TRBV19 | many | CASSIRGSDWRNTEAFF
TRBV9 | many | CASSVGQSTDTQYF
TRBV6-2/TRBV6-3 | few | CASRTVNTQQYF
TRBV11-2 | many | CASSSLFGTIRVTEAFF
TRBV24-1 | many | CATSDSRYEQYF
TRBV7-2 | many | CASSLDSSTGNTIYF
TRBV11-2 | few | CASSRGGPEAFF
TRBV27 | - | CASRTWGTEAFF
TRBV3-1 | many | CASSQALSSYNEQFF
TRBV28 | few | CASSFYASGQDLNQPRHF
TRBV6-5 | many | CASSPRQGGTEAFF
TRBV20-1 | many | CSARGQVIWEPQHF